The 18 T cell receptor beta chains presented below share a single source sample, sequenced in a study of tumor-infiltrating lymphocytes in localized non-small cell lung cancer. The method was immunoSEQ multiplex PCR; TCRdb's version includes in-frame clones alone and lacks a portion of them. The repertoire holds 6,000 to 8,500 clones, with around 74% as singletons. Source material: lung tumor tissue. These receptors originate from a human donor with non-small cell lung cancer.

The chain joins TRBV4-1 to TRBJ1-4, with D perhaps TRBD1 (5 bases). Germline values: CDR1 MGHRA, CDR2 YSYEKL. CDR3 length: 16 amino acids. The ends were cut back, 0 bases at V and 1 base at J, with 9 bases in the middle. The CDR3 nucleotides are TGCGCCAGCAGCCAAGATTGGGGACTAACTAATGAAAAACTGTTTTTT. Its protein is CASSQDWGLTNEKLFF.

The V gene is TRBV4-1, the J gene TRBJ1-6, with TRBD1 identical over 10 bases. The CDR3 is made up of 15 amino acids. CDR1 is MGHRA and CDR2 is YSYEKL in the germline V gene. V shed 0 bases and J 10 bases; nucleotides not matched to a gene: 3. As DNA, the CDR3 is TGCGCCAGCAGCCAAGAAGGGACAGGGGTGTCACCCCTCCACTTT. Its protein is CASSQEGTGVSPLHF.

This clone appeared once. CDR3 coding DNA: TGCAGCGTTGGGACAGGGTGGGATCAGCCCCAGCATTTT. Translated, it gives CSVGTGWDQPQHF. This chain links TRBV29-1 with TRBJ1-5; 8 bases fit TRBD1. CDR1 and CDR2 (germline): SQVTM, ANQGSEA. CDR3 length: 13 residues. The trim removed 4 bases at V and 5 bases at J, leaving 4 bases unmatched.

V gene TRBV5-8 combines with J gene TRBJ2-2; D remains unclear. CDR1 and CDR2 from the germline V gene are SGHTS and YDEGEE. This CDR3 region has 14 residues. Trimming cost V 0 bases and J 3 bases, with 6 bases left between them. The CDR3 sequence: CASSLGLYTGELFF. The CDR3 DNA is TGTGCCAGCAGCTTGGGACTTTACACCGGGGAGCTGTTTTTT.

The chain combines TRBV5-1 with TRBJ2-3, with D tentatively TRBD1 or TRBD2 (5 bases each). This CDR3 spans 14 amino acids. Trimming stripped 6 bases from V and 4 bases from J, with 15 bases between. Germline V gene lookup returns CDR1 SGHRS and CDR2 YFSETQ. CDR3 amino acids: CASTPGGGPDTQYF. CDR3 DNA: TGCGCCAGCACCCCTGGGGGTGGGCCAGATACGCAGTATTTT. Based on the CDR3 plus reference TRBV5-1 and TRBJ2-3, the full variable domain is KAGVTQTPRYLIKTRGQQVTLSCSPISGHRSVSWYQQTPGQGLQFLFEYFSETQRNKGNFPGRFSGRQFSNSRSEMNVSTLELGDSALYLCASTPGGGPDTQYFGPGTRLTVL.

V is TRBV2 and J is TRBJ1-1; tentative D call: TRBD1 (5 bases). Germline CDR1 reads SNHLY; CDR2 reads FYNNEI. The V end lost 7 bases, the J end lost 5 bases, and 20 bases lay between the germline ends. The CDR3 has 15 residues. CDR3 residues: CASKSQGTGRTEAFF. CDR3 sequence (DNA): TGTGCCAGCAAATCTCAGGGTACGGGAAGAACTGAAGCTTTCTTT. Looking up the rest from reference TRBV2 and TRBJ1-1 gives the full variable domain: EPEVTQTPSHQVTQMGQEVILRCVPISNHLYFYWYRQILGQKVEFLVSFYNNEISEKSEIFDDQFSVERPDGSNFTLKIRSTKLEDSAMYFCASKSQGTGRTEAFFGQGTRLTVV.

The chain joins TRBV11-2 to TRBJ1-4, with D unresolved. This CDR3 comprises 15 residues. Germline CDR1 and CDR2: SGHAT and FQNNGV. Trimming cost V 5 bases and J 6 bases, with 16 bases left between them. In nucleotides, the CDR3 is TGTGCCAGCAGCCCGACCATTAACGATTATGAAAAACTGTTTTTT. This translates into CASSPTINDYEKLFF. The variable domain in full, with the rest retrieved from reference TRBV11-2 and TRBJ1-4, is EAGVAQSPRYKIIEKRQSVAFWCNPISGHATLYWYQQILGQGPKLLIQFQNNGVVDDSQLPKDRFSAERLKGVDSTLKIQPAKLEDSAVYLCASSPTINDYEKLFFGSGTQLSVL.

V gene TRBV6-5 combines with J gene TRBJ1-4; D possibly corresponds to TRBD1 (6 bases). Germline values: CDR1 MNHEY, CDR2 SVGAGI. V shed 6 bases and J shed 12 bases, with 14 bases lying between them. The CDR3 contains 12 residues. Written as DNA, the CDR3 is TGTGCCAGCAGCCGCCCTAAGGGGGAACTGTTTTTT. Translating it yields CASSRPKGELFF.

The chain links TRBV25-1 to TRBJ1-2; possible D gene TRBD1, 5 bases. This CDR3 spans 14 amino acids. CDR1 and CDR2 (germline): MGHDK, SYGVNS. Trimming took off 4 bases at V and 4 bases at J, with 13 bases between the two ends. CDR3 bases: TGTGCCAGCAGTGGGGGACGGAACTTCTATGGCTACACCTTC. It codes for CASSGGRNFYGYTF.

V usage is TRBV9 and J usage is TRBJ1-5; TRBD1 aligns across 9 bases. This CDR3 comprises 14 residues. The trim removed 4 bases at V and 7 bases at J, leaving 6 bases unmatched. In germline, CDR1 is SGDLS, CDR2 YYNGEE. CDR3 coding DNA: TGTGCCAGCAGCCCGGGACAGGGTGGGCAGCCCCAGCATTTT. Protein sequence: CASSPGQGGQPQHF.

The chain joins TRBV9 to TRBJ1-5; no clear D. The V end lost 0 bases, the J end lost 4 bases, and 5 bases lay between the germline ends. The CDR3 length is 13 residues. The germline CDR1 and CDR2 sequences are SGDLS and YYNGEE. CDR3 sequence: CASSVAGNQPQHF. The CDR3 DNA sequence: TGTGCCAGCAGCGTAGCGGGGAATCAGCCCCAGCATTTT.

J is TRBJ2-7 and V is TRBV25-1, with D maybe TRBD1 (7 bases). Trimming took 6 bases from V and 6 from J, leaving 15 bases between them. The CDR3 runs to 13 residues. The V gene's germline CDR1 is MGHDK and CDR2 SYGVNS. CDR3 loop: CASSYQGGPEQYF. The CDR3 bases are TGTGCCAGCAGCTACCAGGGGGGCCCCGAGCAGTACTTC.

V usage is TRBV7-2 and J usage is TRBJ1-2; 7 bases are shared with TRBD1. The V segment lost 2 bases and the J segment 3 bases; nucleotides outside the gene matches: 6. This CDR3 contains 15 residues. Looked up from germline, CDR1 is SGHTA and CDR2 is FQGNSA. The CDR3 sequence is CASSLHDGTDYGYTF. The CDR3 coding sequence is TGTGCCAGCAGCTTACATGATGGGACAGACTATGGCTACACCTTC.

The chain recombines TRBV28 with TRBJ1-4; 7 bases match TRBD1. Per germline, CDR1 MDHEN and CDR2 SYDVKM. The J segment lost 8 bases and the V segment lost 4 bases, leaving 7 bases of the junction unmatched. This CDR3 comprises 14 residues. CDR3 nucleotide sequence: TGTGCCAGCAGTTCTCCGACAGGGAGCGAAAAACTGTTTTTT. This gives the protein CASSSPTGSEKLFF.

In this sample, this clone turned up once. V usage is TRBV5-1 and J usage is TRBJ2-2; D is uncertain. Germline values: CDR1 SGHRS, CDR2 YFSETQ. Trimming shortened V by 3 bases and J by 3 bases, and 21 bases separated the two germline ends. CDR3 length equals 18 residues. CDR3 sequence: CASSSPPDFSLDTGELFF. The CDR3, as DNA: TGCGCCAGCAGCTCACCTCCAGACTTTAGCCTGGACACCGGGGAGCTGTTTTTT.

This clone has only one observation. The gene calls are TRBV7-2 and TRBJ1-2; unclear D gene. This CDR3 comprises 13 residues. From germline, CDR1 is SGHTA and CDR2 FQGNSA. Trimming took 0 bases from V and 4 from J, leaving 6 bases between them. CDR3 protein: CASSLASRYGYTF. The CDR3 DNA is TGTGCCAGCAGCTTAGCATCGCGCTATGGCTACACCTTC.

This clone has just a few counts. V is TRBV4-1 and J is TRBJ2-5, with D uncertain. V dropped 4 bases and J dropped 5 bases, with 11 bases sitting between them. CDR1 is MGHRA, CDR2 YSYEKL, per germline. The CDR3 covers 13 residues. The CDR3 sequence is CASSPSITETQYF. As DNA, the CDR3 is TGCGCCAGCAGCCCCTCTATCACGGAGACCCAGTACTTC.

The gene calls are TRBV7-2 and TRBJ2-5; D is undetermined. Per germline, CDR1 SGHTA and CDR2 FQGNSA. The CDR3 length is 11 residues. Between the trimmed V and J ends, which lost 5 bases and 4 bases, there was a span of 5 bases. The CDR3 DNA reads as TGTGCCAGCAGCCGAAGAGAGACCCAGTACTTC. Translating it yields CASSRRETQYF.